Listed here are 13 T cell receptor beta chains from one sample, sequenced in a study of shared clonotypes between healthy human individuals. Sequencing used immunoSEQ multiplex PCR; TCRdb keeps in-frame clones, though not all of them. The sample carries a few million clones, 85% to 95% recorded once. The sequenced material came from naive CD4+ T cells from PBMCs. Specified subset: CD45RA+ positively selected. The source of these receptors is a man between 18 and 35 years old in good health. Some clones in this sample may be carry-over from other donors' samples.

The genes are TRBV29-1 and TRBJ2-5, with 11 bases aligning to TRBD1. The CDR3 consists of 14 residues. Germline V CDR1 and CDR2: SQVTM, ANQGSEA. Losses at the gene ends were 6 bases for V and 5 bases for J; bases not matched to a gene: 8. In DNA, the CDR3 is TGCAGCGTCCCCGGGACAGGGGGTTGGGAGACCCAGTACTTC. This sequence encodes CSVPGTGGWETQYF.

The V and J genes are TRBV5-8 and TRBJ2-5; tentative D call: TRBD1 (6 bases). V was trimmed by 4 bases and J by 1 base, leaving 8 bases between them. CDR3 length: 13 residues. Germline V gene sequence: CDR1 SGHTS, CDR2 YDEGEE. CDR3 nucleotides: TGTGCCAGCAGCGTGGACAGCCAAGAGACCCAGTACTTC. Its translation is CASSVDSQETQYF. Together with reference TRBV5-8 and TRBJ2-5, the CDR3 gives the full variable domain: EAGVTQSPTHLIKTRGQQATLRCSPISGHTSVYWYQQALGLGLQFLLWYDEGEERNRGNFPPRFSGRQFPNYSSELNVNALELEDSALYLCASSVDSQETQYFGPGTRLLVL.

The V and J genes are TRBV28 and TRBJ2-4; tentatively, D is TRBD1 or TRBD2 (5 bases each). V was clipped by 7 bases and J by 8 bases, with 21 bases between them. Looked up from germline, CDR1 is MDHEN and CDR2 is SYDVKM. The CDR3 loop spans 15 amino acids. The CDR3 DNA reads TGTGCCAGCACCTCCAACGAGGGGAAGAAGGACATTCAGTACTTC. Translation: CASTSNEGKKDIQYF.

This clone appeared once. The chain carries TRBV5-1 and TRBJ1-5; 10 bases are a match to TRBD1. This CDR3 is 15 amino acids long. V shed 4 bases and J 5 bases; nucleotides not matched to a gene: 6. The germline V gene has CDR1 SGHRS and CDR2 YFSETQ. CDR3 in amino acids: CASSAGQGPDQPQHF. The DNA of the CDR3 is TGCGCCAGCAGCGCGGGACAGGGGCCCGATCAGCCCCAGCATTTT.

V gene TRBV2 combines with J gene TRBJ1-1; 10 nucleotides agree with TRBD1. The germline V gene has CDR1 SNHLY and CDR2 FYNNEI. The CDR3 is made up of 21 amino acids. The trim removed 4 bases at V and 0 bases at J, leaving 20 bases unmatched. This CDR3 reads CASSGRNDRGHSPTMNTEAFF. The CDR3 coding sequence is TGTGCCAGCAGTGGACGAAACGACAGGGGGCATTCTCCCACTATGAACACTGAAGCTTTCTTT.

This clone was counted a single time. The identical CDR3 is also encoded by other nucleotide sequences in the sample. This chain's CDR3 is CASSRDSPNYGYTF. The CDR3 DNA sequence: TGTGCCAGCAGTCGGGACAGTCCTAACTATGGCTACACCTTC. This chain joins TRBV11-2 and TRBJ1-2; TRBD1 matches 7 bases. The CDR3 loop spans 14 amino acids. Germline V lookup: CDR1 SGHAT, CDR2 FQNNGV. The V segment lost 6 bases and the J segment 0 bases; nucleotides outside the gene matches: 4.

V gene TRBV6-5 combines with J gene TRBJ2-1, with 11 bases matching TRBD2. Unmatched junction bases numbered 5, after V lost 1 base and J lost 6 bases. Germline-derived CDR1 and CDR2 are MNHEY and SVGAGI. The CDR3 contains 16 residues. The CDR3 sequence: CASSYWLAGGPNEQFF. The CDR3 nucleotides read TGTGCCAGCAGTTACTGGTTAGCGGGAGGGCCCAATGAGCAGTTCTTC.

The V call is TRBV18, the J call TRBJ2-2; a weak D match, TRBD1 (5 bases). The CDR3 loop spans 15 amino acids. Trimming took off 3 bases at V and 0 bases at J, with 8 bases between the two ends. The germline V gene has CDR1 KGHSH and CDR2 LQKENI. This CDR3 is CASSPTAANTGELFF. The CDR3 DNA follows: TGTGCCAGCTCACCGACAGCAGCGAACACCGGGGAGCTGTTTTTT.

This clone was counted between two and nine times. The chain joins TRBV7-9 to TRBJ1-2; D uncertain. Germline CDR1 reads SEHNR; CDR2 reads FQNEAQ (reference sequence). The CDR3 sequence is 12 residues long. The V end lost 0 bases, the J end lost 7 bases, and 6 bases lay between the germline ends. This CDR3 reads CASSLAGSGYTF. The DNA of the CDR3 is TGTGCCAGCAGCTTAGCAGGGAGTGGCTACACCTTC. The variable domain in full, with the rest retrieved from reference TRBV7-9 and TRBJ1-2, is DTGVSQNPRHKITKRGQNVTFRCDPISEHNRLYWYRQTLGQGPEFLTYFQNEAQLEKSRLLSDRFSAERPKGSFSTLEIQRTEQGDSAMYLCASSLAGSGYTFGSGTRLTVV.

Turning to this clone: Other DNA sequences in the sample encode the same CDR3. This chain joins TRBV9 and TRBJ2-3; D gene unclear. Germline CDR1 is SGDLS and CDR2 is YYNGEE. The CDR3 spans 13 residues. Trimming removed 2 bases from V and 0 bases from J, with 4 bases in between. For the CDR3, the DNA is TGTGCCAGCAGCGTTGGCAGCACAGATACGCAGTATTTT. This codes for CASSVGSTDTQYF.

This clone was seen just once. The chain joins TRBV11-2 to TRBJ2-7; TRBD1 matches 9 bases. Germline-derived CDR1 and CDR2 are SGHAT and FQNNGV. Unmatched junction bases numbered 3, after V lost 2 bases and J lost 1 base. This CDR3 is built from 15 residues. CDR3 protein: CASSLWGTGSYEQYF. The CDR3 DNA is TGTGCCAGCAGCTTATGGGGGACAGGGTCCTACGAGCAGTACTTC.

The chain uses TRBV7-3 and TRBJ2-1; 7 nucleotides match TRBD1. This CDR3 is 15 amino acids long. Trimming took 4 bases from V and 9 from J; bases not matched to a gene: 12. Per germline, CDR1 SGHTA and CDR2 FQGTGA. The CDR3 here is CASSSDRSRLSEQFF. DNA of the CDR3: TGTGCCAGCAGCTCGGACAGGTCCAGGCTGAGTGAGCAGTTCTTC.

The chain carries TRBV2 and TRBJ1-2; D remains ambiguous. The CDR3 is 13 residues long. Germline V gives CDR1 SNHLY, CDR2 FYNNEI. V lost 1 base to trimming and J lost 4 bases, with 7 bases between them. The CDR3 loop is CASSEDSSYGYTF. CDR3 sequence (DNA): TGTGCCAGCAGTGAAGACAGCTCCTATGGCTACACCTTC.